This T cell receptor (beta chain) is from a study of spatial heterogeneity in lung cancer (dated by TCRdb to about 2019). With regard to the full study: Beta-chain transcripts were consistently detected in greater numbers than alpha-chain transcripts, which likely reflected higher beta-chain transcript abundance. In non-small cell lung cancer, the study quantitatively compared TCR alpha and beta repertoires across several tumor regions, matched nontumor lung, and blood. At surgery, both alpha and beta chains were TCR-sequenced in 200 to 250 tumor regions, approximately 64 matched nontumor lung samples and a few dozen PBMC samples. TCR transcript counts in tumor regions correlated strongly with a T cell transcriptional module score from matched bulk RNA-seq. In the raw uncorrected reads, each unique combination of TCR and UMI appeared more than ten times on average. Nonsynonymous mutation counts, determined by whole-exome sequencing of tumor tissue, were related to TCR repertoire features. The full study reports these points: Confirming at a functional level the hypothesis that regional TCRs recognize regional mutations was considered to require additional single-cell paired TCR alpha and beta sequencing. The tumor nonsynonymous mutation count correlated with the number of expanded intratumoral alpha and beta TCRs. TCR-seq coverage of tumor T cells was estimated at only approximately 7% for alpha chains and 13% for beta chains. Counts of ubiquitous and regional expanded TCRs were found to correlate with counts of ubiquitous and regional nonsynonymous mutations, respectively.

The CDR3 has 14 amino acids, counting the end cysteine and phenylalanine. The CDR3 DNA has 42 bases and is translated from base 1. V trim: 2 bases; J trim: 2 bases; unmatched bases: 2. Per the germline V gene, MNHEY is the CDR1 and SVGAGI is the CDR2. Preparation of the library involved 5' RACE. This sample was sequenced with a NextSeq 500. To allow correction of PCR and sequencing errors, the TCR library protocol tagged every TCR cDNA molecule with a unique molecular identifier. The original pipeline was this. TCR identification, UMI-based error correction and CDR3 extraction were all carried out with Decombinator tools. Expanded TCRs were defined as those above a frequency of 2 per 1,000, corresponding to the top 1% of the tumor frequency distribution. Expanded tumor TCRs were classed as regional if statistically deemed absent (corrected P<0.05) from at least one tumor region, otherwise ubiquitous. Rényi diversity was computed with the R vegan package after subsampling each repertoire 100 times to 5,000 TCRs. CDR3 similarity networks were built from amino acid triplet string-kernel similarity, connecting CDR3s with pairwise similarity above 0.82. TCRdb redid the processing of the public reads, applying fastp at Q25 and MiXCR, and retained in-frame beta chains. Each CDR3 protein gets just one entry, which takes the most common genes and DNA from the rows behind it. The V and J calls come from TCRdb's annotation, not from the publication. The sample records 5,000 to 7,000 distinct CDR3 sequences, 8.5% to 10% of which are singletons. The ten largest clones add up to approximately 24% of the sample.

The sample's time point label, in plain terms: sample taken at primary tumor resection. Donors were some 78 patients with early-stage, untreated non-small cell lung cancer from the lung TRACERx cohort. TCR sequencing used whole RNA extracted from tumor and nontumor lung tissue, or from cryopreserved PBMC samples, without cell sorting. Patients were selected for TCR sequencing only if sufficient RNA was available from at least two tumor regions. Before selection, tumor and adjacent nontumor lung specimens were reviewed by a lung pathologist. This clonotype is labeled medium-sized (0.01 to 0.1%). Which antigen it targets is not known. No much larger clone exists at a distance of one base, and base qualities are not known.

This sequence uses TRBV6-5 and TRBJ2-5; TRBD2 aligns with 7 central bases. The sequencing used lung tumor tissue, collected at surgery. This sequence was found in a female donor with early-stage non-small cell lung cancer. The sequenced DNA is TGTGCCAGCAGTTACAGGGAGGGGCAAGAGACCCAGTACTTC. Protein translation: CASSYREGQETQYF.